These 30 T cell receptor beta chains originate from one sample sequenced in a study of blood T cells in healthy people across ages. It was with a sample-barcoded 5' primer and a J-beta primer mix that a second PCR of roughly 6 to 12 cycles was run. TCRdb used MiXCR to reprocess the 5' RACE reads, holding one entry per CDR3 protein. Of more than 800,000 distinct CDR3 sequences detected, under 30% appear once; the ten largest clones hold 17%. The specimen was blood. Receptors originate from a woman aged 80 or over in good health.

The V gene is TRBV3-1, the J gene TRBJ1-3, with 7 nucleotides matching TRBD1. The ends lost 1 base at V and 13 bases at J; junction bases unmatched: 4. The CDR3 contains 12 residues. Germline V gives CDR1 LGHDT, CDR2 YNNKEL (reference sequence). CDR3 region: CASSQGDSKIYF. CDR3 nucleotides: TGTGCCAGCAGCCAAGGGGACAGTAAGATATATTTT.

This clonotype was found many times. CDR3 sequence: CASSLAFRLPYQETQYF. In nucleotides, the CDR3 is TGCGCCAGCAGCTTGGCCTTTCGGCTCCCGTACCAAGAGACCCAGTACTTC. This chain connects TRBV5-1 to TRBJ2-5, with D unclear. CDR1 and CDR2 (germline): SGHRS, YFSETQ. The CDR3 has 17 amino acids. Trimming pared 0 bases from V and 0 bases from J, leaving 15 bases between.

On this clonotype: This could be a read error, since a much larger clone is one nucleotide away. The chain joins TRBV20-1 to TRBJ2-7; D ambiguous. CDR3 size: 14 residues. Looked up from germline, CDR1 is DFQATT and CDR2 is SNEGSKA (reference sequence). Here the CDR3 DNA reads TGCAGTGCTATCGAGGTTTATGCCAAAAACATTCAGCACTTC. It yields the protein CSAIEVYAKNIQHF.

This clonotype came up a few times. The V call is TRBV24-1, the J call TRBJ2-1; possible D gene TRBD2, 5 bases. The CDR3 spans 13 residues. The ends were cut back, 9 bases at V and 4 bases at J, with 12 bases in the middle. The germline V gene encodes CDR1 KGHDR and CDR2 SFDVKD. CDR3 protein: CATEGRKYNEQFF. In nucleotides, the CDR3 is TGTGCCACCGAGGGCAGGAAATACAATGAGCAGTTCTTC.

Many counts were recorded for this clonotype. The chain carries TRBV7-2 and TRBJ2-1, with 9 nucleotides matching TRBD1. The V and J ends lost 5 bases and 5 bases, in that order; junction bases with no gene match: 4. The germline V gene encodes CDR1 SGHTA and CDR2 FQGNSA. The CDR3 is 14 residues long. CDR3 loop: CASSPHRGHNEQFF. The DNA of the CDR3 is TGTGCCAGCAGCCCCCACAGGGGGCACAATGAGCAGTTCTTC.

This clonotype was observed at least ten times. This rearrangement joins TRBV7-2 to TRBJ2-3, with D uncertain. The germline CDR1 and CDR2 sequences are SGHTA and FQGNSA. There are 13 residues in the CDR3. The V end was cut by 0 bases, the J end by 5 bases, with 6 bases between. The CDR3 is CASSLAPIDTQYF. The CDR3 DNA sequence: TGTGCCAGCAGCTTAGCTCCGATAGATACGCAGTATTTT. The full variable domain, its missing parts supplied by reference TRBV7-2 and TRBJ2-3, is GAGVSQSPSNKVTEKGKDVELRCDPISGHTALYWYRQSLGQGLEFLIYFQGNSAPDKSGLPSDRFSAERTGGSVSTLTIQRTQQEDSAVYLCASSLAPIDTQYFGPGTRLTVL.

The table lists this clonotype with a few counts. The chain carries TRBV7-9 and TRBJ1-1; 9 nucleotides match TRBD1. This CDR3 has 18 amino acids. Germline V CDR1 and CDR2: SEHNR, FQNEAQ (reference sequence). J lost 1 base, V lost 1 base, and 10 bases had no gene match. CDR3 amino acids: CASSLVVVTGGQNTEAFF. As DNA, the CDR3 is TGTGCCAGCAGCTTAGTGGTGGTTACAGGGGGCCAGAACACTGAAGCTTTCTTT.

The rearrangement joins TRBV13 to TRBJ1-2, with D maybe TRBD1 (6 bases). The CDR3 consists of 13 residues. Germline V gives CDR1 PRHDT, CDR2 FYEKMQ (reference sequence). The germline V and J ends were trimmed by 3 bases and 8 bases, with 13 bases remaining between them. As DNA, the CDR3 is TGTGCCAGCAGCTTTACGTCAACAGGGGGCTACACCTTC. Its translation: CASSFTSTGGYTF.

Ten or more counts support this clonotype. The chain uses TRBV20-1 and TRBJ2-1; 9 bases are shared with TRBD1. Trimming removed 1 base from V and 1 base from J; junction bases left unmatched: 2. In germline, CDR1 is DFQATT, CDR2 SNEGSKA (reference sequence). This CDR3 has 15 amino acids. The chain's CDR3 is CSARGQGDSYNEQFF. The DNA of the CDR3 is TGCAGTGCTAGAGGACAGGGGGATTCCTACAATGAGCAGTTCTTC.

The chain recombines TRBV5-1 with TRBJ2-7; tentatively, D is TRBD1 or TRBD2 (6 bases each). The CDR3 runs to 15 residues. The V and J ends lost 0 bases and 7 bases respectively, with 17 bases between them. Germline V CDR1 and CDR2: SGHRS, YFSETQ. The CDR3 spells CASSLGGGKGDEQYF. CDR3 nucleotides: TGCGCCAGCAGCTTGGGAGGGGGGAAAGGGGATGAGCAGTACTTC.

Concerning this clonotype itself: A junction end diverges from the germline sequence, so it may reflect a read error. The chain links TRBV3-1 to TRBJ1-4; no clear D. Looked up from germline, CDR1 is LGHDT and CDR2 is YNNKEL (reference sequence). The CDR3 totals 14 residues. CDR3 loop: CASSPGAHNEKPFF. CDR3 DNA sequence: TGTGCCAGCAGCCCGGGAGCCCACAATGAAAAACCGTTTTTT.

V gene TRBV29-1 combines with J gene TRBJ2-7, with D perhaps TRBD2 (6 bases). This CDR3 contains 13 residues. The V gene's germline CDR1 is SQVTM and CDR2 ANQGSEA. V lost 3 bases and J lost 5, with 14 bases in between. The CDR3 sequence is CSVDRGGTDEQYF. The CDR3 region has the DNA TGCAGCGTTGATCGGGGAGGTACAGACGAGCAGTACTTC.

About this clonotype: This may come from a read error, since a much larger clone is one base off. The chain employs TRBV5-5 and TRBJ2-3; D unclear. The length of the CDR3 is 14 residues. CDR1 is SGHKS, CDR2 YYEKEE, per germline (reference sequence). CDR3 sequence (DNA): TGTGCCAACAGCTTTAAGGTAGCCTCAGATACGCAGTATTTT. Translation gives CANSFKVASDTQYF. Looking up the rest from reference TRBV5-5 and TRBJ2-3 gives the full variable domain: DAGVTQSPTHLIKTRGQQVTLRCSPISGHKSVSWYQQVLGQGPQFIFQYYEKEERGRGNFPDRFSARQFPNYSSELNVNALLLGDSALYLCANSFKVASDTQYFGPGTRLTVL.

This clonotype occurred many times. A clone one base away is much larger, so this may be a read error. The rearrangement uses TRBV5-1 and TRBJ1-1; 7 nucleotides agree with TRBD1. V dropped 7 bases and J dropped 1; count of bases not matched to a gene: 7. The germline gives CDR1 SGHRS, CDR2 YFSETQ. CDR3 length: 14 amino acids. DNA of the CDR3: TGCGCCAGCCAATGGACAGGACCGAACACTGAAGCTTTCTTT. Its translation: CASQWTGPNTEAFF.

V and J are TRBV20-1 and TRBJ1-6, with TRBD1 matching over 7 bases. In germline, CDR1 is DFQATT, CDR2 SNEGSKA (reference sequence). Trimming cost V 6 bases and J 9 bases; bases outside gene matches: 14. The length of the CDR3 is 15 residues. The CDR3 region has the DNA TGCAGTGCCCCCTGGGGAGGGGGCGGTCGTTCACCCCTCCACTTT. Translated, it gives CSAPWGGGGRSPLHF.

The CDR3 DNA sequence: TGTGCCAGCAGCTCCGAACAGATTAATTCACCCCTCCACTTT. Translation: CASSSEQINSPLHF. The chain is built from TRBV5-4 and TRBJ1-6; the D is unclear. Germline assignment: CDR1 SGHNT and CDR2 YYREEE (reference sequence). V was cut by 3 bases and J by 6 bases, with 10 bases left in between. The CDR3 consists of 14 residues.

This clonotype was counted ten times or more. The chain has TRBV12-5 and TRBJ2-1, with D maybe TRBD1 (5 bases). The CDR3 has 14 residues. Germline values: CDR1 LGHNT, CDR2 FRNRAP. Trimming took off 1 base at V and 5 bases at J, with 9 bases between the two ends. In DNA, the CDR3 is TGTGCTAGTGGTTTGGGGGGCTACGACAATGAGCAGTTCTTC. Translating gives CASGLGGYDNEQFF.

The rearrangement joins TRBV20-1 to TRBJ2-5; 11 positions match TRBD2. Looked up from germline, CDR1 is DFQATT and CDR2 is SNEGSKA (reference sequence). Trimming cost V 2 bases and J 11 bases; bases outside gene matches: 7. The CDR3 has 13 residues. The DNA of the CDR3 is TGCAGTGCTAGACTAGCGGGGGGAAATGAGCAGTACTTC. Translated: CSARLAGGNEQYF.

The chain recombines TRBV7-2 with TRBJ2-5; 9 bases agree with TRBD1. V was clipped by 5 bases and J by 11 bases; unmatched bases: 12. CDR1 and CDR2 from the germline V gene are SGHTA and FQGNSA. The CDR3 has 14 amino acids. This CDR3 is CASSARTGVNEQYF. The CDR3 coding sequence is TGTGCCAGCAGCGCCAGGACAGGGGTGAATGAGCAGTACTTC. Filled out from reference TRBV7-2 and TRBJ2-5, the complete variable domain reads GAGVSQSPSNKVTEKGKDVELRCDPISGHTALYWYRQSLGQGLEFLIYFQGNSAPDKSGLPSDRFSAERTGGSVSTLTIQRTQQEDSAVYLCASSARTGVNEQYFGPGTRLLVL.

This clonotype was seen many times. This chain connects TRBV6-5 to TRBJ2-1; D tentatively fits TRBD1 or TRBD2 (6 bases each). V was pared by 6 bases and J by 8 bases, with 20 bases between. Looked up from germline, CDR1 is MNHEY and CDR2 is SVGAGI. This CDR3 is 15 amino acids long. CDR3 DNA: TGTGCCAGCAGAACAAAGGGGGACTTTATAGATGAGCAGTTCTTC. This gives the protein CASRTKGDFIDEQFF.

A remark on this clonotype: A much larger clone sits a single nucleotide away, making a read error possible. The V and J genes are TRBV7-2 and TRBJ2-5, with TRBD2 as a possible D gene (6 bases). CDR3 length: 16 amino acids. Trimming removed 5 bases at V and 4 bases at J, with 20 bases between. Germline V lookup: CDR1 SGHTA, CDR2 FQGNSA. The CDR3, as DNA: TGTGCCAGCAGCCGGGCCTTCACCGGGGGACCAGAGACCCAGTACTTC. Protein: CASSRAFTGGPETQYF.

This clonotype was counted between two and nine times. The rearrangement uses TRBV7-2 and TRBJ2-5, with D possibly matching TRBD1 (5 bases). The J call may be mistaken, given a closer DNA end match to TRBJ2-7. This CDR3 comprises 13 residues. The V gene's germline CDR1 is SGHTA and CDR2 FQGNSA. CDR3 loop: CASSLVVQGEQYF. The CDR3 region has the DNA TGTGCCAGCAGCTTAGTGGTCCAGGGCGAGCAGTACTTC.

This clonotype was counted many times. The CDR3 bases are TGTGCCAGCAGTGAACCTGGAACTTACGAGCAGTACTTC. It codes for CASSEPGTYEQYF. The chain recombines TRBV25-1 with TRBJ2-7; no definite D call. Trimming pared 2 bases from V and 4 bases from J, leaving 9 bases between. This CDR3 comprises 13 residues. Germline V gene sequence: CDR1 MGHDK, CDR2 SYGVNS.

Turning to this clonotype: This may stem from a read error, because a much larger clone lies one nucleotide away. The rearrangement uses TRBV12-3 or TRBV12-4 and TRBJ2-3; 9 bases fit TRBD1. The CDR3 is 14 residues long. V shed 5 bases, J shed 4 bases, and the junction held 4 bases outside the gene matches. The CDR3 loop is CASSKQGAADTQYF. The CDR3 DNA follows: TGTGCCAGCAGTAAACAGGGGGCAGCAGATACGCAGTATTTT.

In its sample, this clonotype was seen many times. DNA of the CDR3: TGTGCCAGCAGCTTATTCGACAGGTCTTACGAGCAGTACTTC. Amino acids: CASSLFDRSYEQYF. The chain combines TRBV7-2 with TRBJ2-7; a possible D gene is TRBD1 (6 bases). Trimming shortened V by 2 bases and J by 4 bases, and 12 bases separated the two germline ends. CDR1 is SGHTA and CDR2 is FQGNSA in the germline V gene. This CDR3 comprises 14 residues.

This clonotype was observed a few times. This may stem from a read error, because a much larger clone lies one nucleotide away. The gene calls are TRBV6-2 or TRBV6-3 and TRBJ1-2; TRBD1 matches 9 bases. Per the germline V gene, CDR1 is MNHEY and CDR2 is SVGEGT. The CDR3 has 14 amino acids. The V segment lost 6 bases and the J segment 4 bases; nucleotides outside the gene matches: 6. CDR3 amino acids: CASSSGTGIYGYTF. The CDR3 nucleotides read TGTGCCAGCAGCTCCGGGACAGGGATCTATGGCTACACCTTC.

This clonotype appeared many times. The chain carries TRBV12-3 or TRBV12-4 and TRBJ1-5; D unclear. The CDR3 covers 15 residues. Trimming took 1 base from V and 0 from J, leaving 7 bases between them. CDR3 DNA: TGTGCCAGCAGTTTAGGACTCTATAGCAATCAGCCCCAGCATTTT. It translates to CASSLGLYSNQPQHF.

Comments on this clonotype: This clone may be a read error of a much larger clone one base away. The chain recombines TRBV20-1 with TRBJ2-5; a weak D match, TRBD2 (5 bases). The length of the CDR3 is 12 residues. V gave up 4 bases and J gave up 7 bases, with 13 bases separating them. Per germline, CDR1 DFQATT and CDR2 SNEGSKA (reference sequence). The CDR3 here is CSANRYEGTQYF. The CDR3 DNA sequence: TGCAGTGCTAATCGATACGAGGGGACCCAGTACTTC.

This CDR3 is CASSLGQEGNSPLHF. CDR3 bases: TGTGCCAGCAGCTTAGGGCAGGAGGGAAATTCACCCCTCCACTTT. The chain carries TRBV7-6 and TRBJ1-6; the D is unclear. The CDR3 consists of 15 residues. The germline gives CDR1 SGHVS, CDR2 FNYEAQ. The V end was cut by 1 base, the J end by 7 bases, with 11 bases between.

The V and J genes are TRBV7-2 and TRBJ2-7; 14 bases map to TRBD2. The DNA end lines up better with TRBJ2-5; the J call may be wrong. This CDR3 is built from 18 residues. The germline CDR1 and CDR2 sequences are SGHTA and FQGNSA. The CDR3 DNA is TGTGCCAGCAGCTTCCGACGACCGGGGACTAGCGGGGGAAAGACCCAGTACTTC. Translation: CASSFRRPGTSGGKTQYF.